The rows below give T cell receptor beta chains drawn from one sample of a study of CD8 T cells in ankylosing spondylitis. Each CDR3 protein is one row after TCRdb ran MiXCR on the 5' RACE reads. The sample holds some 250,000 distinct CDR3 sequences, roughly a quarter seen once. Sequencing used blood, either unsorted or a sorted T cell fraction (not recorded which). These receptors were obtained from a male donor with ankylosing spondylitis or in good health (not recorded which). The CDR3 runs from the conserved cysteine through the conserved F or W. D genes are given only for firm matches. Clone size appears in some rows only: once, few, many, or a class for an expanded clone.

CDR3aa | CDR3nt | len | j_gene | abundance | v_gene | d_gene
CASRTDNNEQFF | TGTGCCAGCAGGACCGACAACAATGAGCAGTTCTTC | 12 | TRBJ2-1 | - | TRBV12-3/TRBV12-4 | -
CASSYRTGRSNQPQHF | TGTGCCAGCAGTTATCGGACAGGGAGGAGCAATCAGCCCCAGCATTTT | 16 | TRBJ1-5 | few | TRBV12-3/TRBV12-4 | TRBD1
CSKAQNDATQYF | TGCAGTAAGGCGCAGAATGACGCGACCCAGTACTTC | 12 | TRBJ2-5 | many | TRBV20-1 | -
CSARDTVYEQYF | TGCAGTGCTAGGGACACCGTTTACGAGCAGTACTTC | 12 | TRBJ2-7 | few | TRBV20-1 | -
CASSDRGLNTEAFF | TGTGCCAGCAGCGACAGGGGTCTGAACACTGAAGCTTTCTTT | 14 | TRBJ1-1 | few | TRBV2 | TRBD1
CASSSRGSNQPQHF | TGTGCCAGCAGTTCCAGGGGTAGCAATCAGCCCCAGCATTTT | 14 | TRBJ1-5 | many | TRBV12-3/TRBV12-4 | -
CATSDSSGPRTDTQYF | TGTGCCACCAGTGACAGCTCCGGGCCCCGCACAGATACGCAGTATTTT | 16 | TRBJ2-3 | many | TRBV24-1 | -
CSALSTDTQYF | TGCAGTGCCCTGAGCACAGATACGCAGTATTTT | 11 | TRBJ2-3 | - | TRBV20-1 | -
CASTRTGKETQYF | TGCGCCAGCACGAGGACAGGGAAGGAGACCCAGTACTTC | 13 | TRBJ2-5 | once | TRBV10-2 | TRBD1
CASSSPLWTGAPDTQYF | TGTGCCAGCAGTTCCCCGTTATGGACAGGGGCCCCAGATACGCAGTATTTT | 17 | TRBJ2-3 | few | TRBV28 | TRBD1
CSVLLRARTDTQYF | TGCAGCGTTCTTCTAAGGGCCCGCACAGATACGCAGTATTTT | 14 | TRBJ2-3 | many | TRBV29-1 | -
CSARRGRANEQFF | TGCAGCGCCCGTCGAGGGAGGGCCAATGAGCAGTTCTTC | 13 | TRBJ2-1 | many | TRBV29-1 | TRBD2
CATSSGTAVPTDTQYF | TGTGCCACTAGCTCCGGGACAGCCGTCCCCACAGATACGCAGTATTTT | 16 | TRBJ2-3 | - | TRBV24-1 | TRBD1
CASGTSKETQYF | TGTGCCAGCGGGACTTCGAAAGAGACCCAGTACTTC | 12 | TRBJ2-5 | - | TRBV19 | -
CSAPPEVRSYNSPLHF | TGCAGTGCCCCGCCGGAGGTGAGGTCCTATAATTCACCCCTCCACTTT | 16 | TRBJ1-6 | - | TRBV20-1 | -
CATPGDREILGANVLTF | TGTGCCACGCCGGGGGACAGGGAGATTTTAGGCGCCAACGTCCTGACTTTC | 17 | TRBJ2-6 | - | TRBV7-9 | TRBD1
CASSTRDRLRRYF | TGTGCCAGCAGCACCCGGGACAGGCTCCGTAGGTACTTC | 13 | TRBJ2-7 | many | TRBV7-8 | TRBD1
CASSTGTGGNTDTQYF | TGTGCCAGCAGCACCGGGACAGGGGGCAACACAGATACGCAGTATTTT | 16 | TRBJ2-3 | - | TRBV5-8 | TRBD1
CSAGDRGYNEQFF | TGCAGTGCAGGGGACAGGGGATACAATGAGCAGTTCTTC | 13 | TRBJ2-1 | few | TRBV20-1 | TRBD1
CASGPTPSGANVLTF | TGTGCCAGCGGACCCACTCCTTCTGGGGCCAACGTCCTGACTTTC | 15 | TRBJ2-6 | - | TRBV7-3 | -
CSSTVELEQYF | TGCAGTAGTACGGTGGAACTCGAGCAGTACTTC | 11 | TRBJ2-7 | few | TRBV20-1 | -
CSARDSGQHLNQPQHF | TGCAGTGCTAGAGATTCAGGGCAGCACCTCAATCAGCCCCAGCATTTT | 16 | TRBJ1-5 | many | TRBV20-1 | -
CASSKGNYEQYF | TGTGCCAGCAGTAAGGGGAACTACGAGCAGTACTTC | 12 | TRBJ2-7 | many | TRBV2 | -
CASSDSRTDTQYF | TGCGCCAGCAGCGACAGCCGCACAGATACGCAGTATTTT | 13 | TRBJ2-3 | - | TRBV5-1 | -
CASSASGGTGELFF | TGTGCCAGCAGTGCCTCGGGTGGAACCGGGGAGCTGTTTTTT | 14 | TRBJ2-2 | - | TRBV12-3/TRBV12-4 | -
CATEDSSGDTQYF | TGTGCCACCGAGGACAGCTCGGGAGATACGCAGTATTTT | 13 | TRBJ2-3 | - | TRBV6-1 | -
CASSLNRGDTEAFF | TGCGCCAGCAGCTTGAATCGGGGGGACACTGAAGCTTTCTTT | 14 | TRBJ1-1 | many | TRBV5-1 | -
CASSSRQGKETQYF | TGTGCCAGCAGCTCAAGACAGGGCAAAGAGACCCAGTACTTC | 14 | TRBJ2-5 | few | TRBV5-6 | TRBD1
CASSRSGVGETQYF | TGTGCCAGCAGCCGTAGCGGGGTGGGTGAGACCCAGTACTTC | 14 | TRBJ2-5 | once | TRBV7-2 | TRBD2
CSARGTFRASYEQYF | TGCAGTGCTAGAGGGACGTTTCGGGCTTCCTACGAGCAGTACTTC | 15 | TRBJ2-7 | few | TRBV20-1 | -
CASGLPGRGYTF | TGCGCCAGCGGCCTCCCAGGGCGCGGCTACACCTTC | 12 | TRBJ1-2 | - | TRBV4-1 | -
CSVVDPSTDTQYF | TGCAGCGTTGTAGACCCCAGCACAGATACGCAGTATTTT | 13 | TRBJ2-3 | few | TRBV29-1 | -
CASSTAGGGSYEQYF | TGTGCCAGCAGCACCGCGGGCGGGGGCTCCTACGAGCAGTACTTC | 15 | TRBJ2-7 | many | TRBV5-4 | TRBD2
CASSYDRTNSPLHF | TGTGCCAGCAGCTACGACAGGACTAATTCACCCCTCCACTTT | 14 | TRBJ1-6 | many | TRBV12-3/TRBV12-4 | -
CASSRRLAGTYEQYF | TGTGCCAGCAGTCGAAGACTAGCGGGAACCTACGAGCAGTACTTC | 15 | TRBJ2-7 | - | TRBV6-1 | TRBD2
CSARGPDRNSYEQYF | TGCAGTGCTAGAGGACCGGACAGGAACTCCTACGAGCAGTACTTC | 15 | TRBJ2-7 | - | TRBV20-1 | TRBD1
CASVRQGVRYEQYF | TGCGCCAGCGTCAGACAGGGGGTACGGTACGAGCAGTACTTC | 14 | TRBJ2-7 | few | TRBV10-2 | TRBD1